This TCR beta chain was sequenced in a study of technical replicates of blood from several donors. Here immunoSEQ multiplex PCR was the method, and the copy in TCRdb shows in-frame clones only, minus some. The data show tens of thousands of clones, around nine tenths seen once. Germline V gives CDR1 ENHRY, CDR2 SYGVKD. The CDR3 runs 16 residues. The V and J ends lost 10 bases and 4 bases respectively, with 24 bases between them. Sequenced input: PBMCs. The rearrangement joins TRBV10-3 to TRBJ2-3; D may be TRBD2 (6 bases). The TCR was taken from a human donor in good health. Some clones in this sample may be carry-over from other donors' samples. The CDR3 reads CATKAEGGRGADTQYF. DNA of the CDR3: TGTGCCACGAAGGCGGAGGGAGGCCGTGGGGCAGATACGCAGTATTTT.